The source of this T cell receptor beta chain is a study of vaccination and CD4 T cells after COVID-19. Study in general: Post-COVID draws followed diagnosis by a median around 95 days (range 35 to 161).

Notes on this clonotype: The target antigen is unknown.

Losses at the gene ends were 6 bases for V and 2 bases for J; bases not matched to a gene: 4. The germline CDR1 and CDR2 sequences are DFQATT and SNEGSKA (reference sequence). CDR3 length: 15 residues. Treatment of the sample: roughly nine-day PBMC culture with coronavirus spike peptide pools or control peptides (ViraFEST assay). Researchers used the Oncomine TCR Beta short-read assay to sequence DNA from cultured CD4+ T cells. TCRdb independently ran MiXCR on the PCR reads; one entry per CDR3 protein. Of under 20,000 distinct CDR3 sequences in the sample, less than 65% were seen once. Sequencing was carried out using CD4+ T cells from blood, cultured in vitro. The chain couples TRBV20-1 to TRBJ2-1, with 13 bases matching TRBD2. This TCR was sampled from a human donor who had recovered from COVID-19. The CDR3 DNA reads as TGCAGTGCCCTAACTAGCGGGAGGGCCTACAATGAGCAGTTCTTC. This translates into CSALTSGRAYNEQFF.